This T cell receptor beta chain was recovered during a study of shared clonotypes between healthy human individuals. On the study more broadly: Used for every donor were three CD4 naive, three CD4 memory, two CD8 naive and one CD8 memory plate. Broader study findings: Sampling used blood alone; tissue repertoires probably differ. It was observed that roughly 5.5% of naive CD4 clonotypes were shared across several donors. Naive subsets typically showed greater estimated richness than memory subsets.

CDR1 and CDR2 (germline): SNHLY, FYNNEI. Trimming cost V 5 bases and J 1 base, with 8 bases left between them. The CDR3 is 13 residues long. On this clone: The target antigen is unknown.

The naive CD8 fraction comprised CD45RO-negative cells positively selected for CCR7 and excluded terminally differentiated effector memory CD45RA+ cells. Repertoires were generated with immunoSEQ multiplex PCR, while TCRdb's copy carries only in-frame clones and drops some. The table has 560,000 or so clones, 96% seen once; the top ten hold 0.11%. Material: naive CD8+ T cells sorted from blood. V usage is TRBV2 and J usage is TRBJ2-5; no clear D. This receptor was taken from a woman in her twenties or thirties in good health. CDR3 sequence reads: CASSNRPQETQYF. Here the CDR3 DNA reads TGTGCCAGCAGTAATAGGCCCCAAGAGACCCAGTACTTC.